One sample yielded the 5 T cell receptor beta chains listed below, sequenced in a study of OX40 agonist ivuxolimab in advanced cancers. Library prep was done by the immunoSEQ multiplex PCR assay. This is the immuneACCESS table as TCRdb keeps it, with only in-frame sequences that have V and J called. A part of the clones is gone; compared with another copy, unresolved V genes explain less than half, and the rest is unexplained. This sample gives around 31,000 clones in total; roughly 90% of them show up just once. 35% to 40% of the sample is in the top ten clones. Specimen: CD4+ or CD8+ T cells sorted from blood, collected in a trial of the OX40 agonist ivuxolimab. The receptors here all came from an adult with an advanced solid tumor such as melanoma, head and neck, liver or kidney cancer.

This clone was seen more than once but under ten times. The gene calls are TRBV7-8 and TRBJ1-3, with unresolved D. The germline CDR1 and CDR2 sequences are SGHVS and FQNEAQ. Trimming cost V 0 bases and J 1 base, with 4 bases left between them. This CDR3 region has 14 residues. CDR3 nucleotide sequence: TGTGCCAGCAGCTTAGCCGGATCTGGAAACACCATATATTTT. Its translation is CASSLAGSGNTIYF.

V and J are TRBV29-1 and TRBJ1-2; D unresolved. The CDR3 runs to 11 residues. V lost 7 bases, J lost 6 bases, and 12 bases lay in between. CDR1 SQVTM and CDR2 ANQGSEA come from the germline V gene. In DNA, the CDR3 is TGCAGCGCGGAAGGGATGCATGGCTACACCTTC. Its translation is CSAEGMHGYTF.

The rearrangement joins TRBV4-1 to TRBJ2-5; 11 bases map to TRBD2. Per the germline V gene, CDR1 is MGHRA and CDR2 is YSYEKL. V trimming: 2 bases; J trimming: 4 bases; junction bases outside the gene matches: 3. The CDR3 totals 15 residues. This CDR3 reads CASSQIAGGRETQYF. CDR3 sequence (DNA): TGCGCCAGCAGCCAAATAGCGGGGGGGCGAGAGACCCAGTACTTC.

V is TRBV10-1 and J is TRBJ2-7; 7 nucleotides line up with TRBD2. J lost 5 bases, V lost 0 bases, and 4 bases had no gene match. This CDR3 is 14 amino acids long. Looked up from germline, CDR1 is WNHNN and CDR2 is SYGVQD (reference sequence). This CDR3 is CASSESGEGDEQYF. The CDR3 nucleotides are TGCGCCAGCAGTGAGTCGGGGGAGGGTGACGAGCAGTACTTC.

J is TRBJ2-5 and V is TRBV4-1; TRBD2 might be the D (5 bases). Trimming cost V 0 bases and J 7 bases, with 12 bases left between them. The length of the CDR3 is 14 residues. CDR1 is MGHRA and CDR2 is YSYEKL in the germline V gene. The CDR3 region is CASSQDGLSGTQYF. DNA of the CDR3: TGCGCCAGCAGCCAAGATGGTTTAAGCGGGACCCAGTACTTC.